The TCR beta chain described here comes from a study of T cells in Graves' hyperthyroidism and ophthalmopathy. For the study at large: Initial diagnosis, before any treatment, was when peripheral blood was collected.

The CDR3 spans 13 residues. CDR1 SNHLY and CDR2 FYNNEI come from the germline V gene. Deletions cut 4 bases from V and 0 bases from J, with 7 bases between. Amplified TCR beta CDR3 regions came from RNA transcripts. The HTBI primer set was used in a first-round RT-PCR of the TCR CDR3. TCRdb passed the multiplex PCR reads through MiXCR, listing each CDR3 protein once. Here the sample spans about 520,000 distinct CDR3 sequences, about 20% being singletons. This chain joins TRBV2 and TRBJ2-7; D perhaps matches TRBD2 (5 bases). The sample comprised blood. This TCR was sampled from a young man with Graves' hyperthyroidism. CDR3 residues: CASSGAGSYEQYF. The CDR3 DNA reads TGTGCCAGCAGTGGTGCGGGCTCCTACGAGCAGTACTTC.